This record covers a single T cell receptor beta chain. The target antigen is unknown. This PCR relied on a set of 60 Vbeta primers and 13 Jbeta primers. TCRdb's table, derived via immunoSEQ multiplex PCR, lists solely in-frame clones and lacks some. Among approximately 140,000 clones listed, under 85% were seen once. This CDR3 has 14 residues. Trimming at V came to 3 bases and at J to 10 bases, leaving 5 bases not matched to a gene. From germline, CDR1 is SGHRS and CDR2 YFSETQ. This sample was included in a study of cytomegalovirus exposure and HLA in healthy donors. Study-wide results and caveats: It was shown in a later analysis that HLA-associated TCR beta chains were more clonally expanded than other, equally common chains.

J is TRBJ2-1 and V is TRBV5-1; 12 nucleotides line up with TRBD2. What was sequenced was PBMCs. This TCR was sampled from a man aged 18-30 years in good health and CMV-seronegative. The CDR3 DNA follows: TGCGCCAGCAGCTCAATCGGACTAGCGGGGGAGCAGTTCTTC. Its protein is CASSSIGLAGEQFF.